This TCR beta chain was captured by sequencing in a study of cytomegalovirus exposure and HLA in healthy donors. A word on this clone: The antigen is unknown.

Findings of the study overall: CMV antigen specificity of a few CMV-associated chains was confirmed in vitro.

The CDR3 extends over 14 amino acids. Germline lookup yields CDR1 SGHNT and CDR2 YYREEE (reference sequence). With 4 bases clipped from V and 6 bases from J, the junction kept 7 bases outside the gene matches. The method was immunoSEQ multiplex PCR; TCRdb's version includes in-frame clones alone and lacks a portion of them. Here the sample spans approximately 90,000 clones, 95% to 98% being singletons. The donors were part of the validation cohort, which consisted of under 150 subjects and was separate from the first cohort of about 720 subjects. The sequencing input was PBMCs. The sequence was collected from a man aged 18 to 29 in good health and CMV-seronegative. V gene TRBV5-4 combines with J gene TRBJ2-3; 8 bases agree with TRBD1. The CDR3 DNA reads as TGTGCCAGCAGCCCAGGGGGCGCCCCCGATACGCAGTATTTT. This sequence encodes CASSPGGAPDTQYF.